Described below is a single T cell receptor (beta chain) sequence and its context. As yet, its antigen is unknown. Germline lookup yields CDR1 SGHNT and CDR2 YENEEA. V lost 6 bases and J lost 3; bases outside the gene matches: 11. The length of the CDR3 is 16 residues. This record belongs to a study of T cell responses to AZD1222 COVID-19 vaccine. General study points: Only 6 or 7 individuals given AZD1222 were seropositive at baseline. Without day 14 samples, only post-peak T cell repertoires were studied.

Only in-frame clones appear in the TCRdb table, and some are missing; sequencing was by immunoSEQ multiplex PCR. The repertoire includes roughly 87,000 clones, approximately 89% of them detected once, and roughly 5% sits in the top ten. The receptor's source is an adult who received the AZD1222 COVID-19 vaccine. Sequenced material: peripheral blood, taken 28 days after the second AZD1222 dose. V is TRBV11-3 and J is TRBJ1-1; 9 positions agree with TRBD1. The CDR3 DNA reads TGTGCCAGCAGACCGAGCGAGACAGGGGGGCACACTGAAGCTTTCTTT. Amino acid sequence: CASRPSETGGHTEAFF.